This T cell receptor beta chain was obtained from a study of blood T cells in healthy people across ages. In the study overall: Per two T cells, about one barcoded beta molecule was captured through template switching.

The use of a sample-barcoded 5' primer and a J-beta primer mix characterized a second PCR of about 7 to 12 cycles. In TCRdb, the 5' RACE reads were re-called with MiXCR into one record per CDR3 protein. The sample contains about 1 million distinct CDR3 sequences, less than 50% of which appear only once. Trimming took 1 base from V and 0 from J, leaving 15 bases between them. This CDR3 is 17 amino acids long. Germline values: CDR1 SGHDT, CDR2 YYEEEE. This clonotype was counted a few times. Antigen: not known. Regarding the study as a whole: TCR beta diversity tracked closely with naive T cell percentage. The fall in TCR beta diversity per million T cells was roughly linear with age.

This clonotype was sampled from an older woman in good health. The rearrangement uses TRBV5-6 and TRBJ2-3, with D perhaps being TRBD1 or TRBD2 (6 bases each). Sequencing was carried out using blood. Here the CDR3 reads CASSLKLRGESTDTQYF. CDR3 in DNA: TGTGCCAGCAGCTTGAAGTTGAGGGGGGAGAGCACAGATACGCAGTATTTT.